The 5 T cell receptor beta chains in this list originate from one sample, sequenced in a study of blood T cell repertoires in COVID-19. Here immunoSEQ multiplex PCR was the method, and the copy in TCRdb shows in-frame clones only, minus some. Found here are over 100,000 clones, 75% to 85% of them singletons; the top ten hold 7% to 9.5%. Sample: peripheral blood. Receptors originate from an elderly woman with active or convalescent COVID-19.

This chain links TRBV7-9 with TRBJ2-7, with D maybe TRBD2 (6 bases). The CDR3 length is 12 residues. Trimming took off 7 bases at V and 7 bases at J, with 14 bases between the two ends. The germline V gene encodes CDR1 SEHNR and CDR2 FQNEAQ (reference sequence). The CDR3: CASTRESLEQYF. The DNA of the CDR3 is TGTGCCAGCACCCGGGAGTCACTTGAGCAGTACTTC.

V is TRBV5-1 and J is TRBJ2-5; TRBD2 is a possible D gene (5 bases). Trimming took 3 bases from V and 3 from J, leaving 9 bases between them. Germline V lookup: CDR1 SGHRS, CDR2 YFSETQ. CDR3 length: 13 amino acids. The CDR3 DNA follows: TGCGCCAGCAGCTCTCGACTAAAAGAGACCCAGTACTTC. Translated, it gives CASSSRLKETQYF.

A single count supports this clone. Other DNA sequences in the sample encode the same CDR3. The gene calls are TRBV5-1 and TRBJ2-5; the D gene is possibly TRBD2 (5 bases). V lost 1 base and J 5 bases, leaving 6 bases between the germline ends. The CDR3 covers 12 residues. The germline CDR1 and CDR2 sequences are SGHRS and YFSETQ. For the CDR3, the DNA is TGCGCCAGCAGCTTGAGAGGGGAGACCCAGTACTTC. Encoded protein: CASSLRGETQYF.

The chain recombines TRBV4-1 with TRBJ2-1, with 10 bases matching TRBD2. CDR1 and CDR2 from the germline V gene are MGHRA and YSYEKL. J was trimmed by 5 bases and V by 0 bases; bases with no gene match: 13. This CDR3 has 19 amino acids. The CDR3 DNA reads TGCGCCAGCAGCCAAGATGCAGTATTAAGCGGGAGGGATGACAATGAGCAGTTCTTC. Its protein product is CASSQDAVLSGRDDNEQFF.

This clone was counted only a few times. The rearrangement uses TRBV29-1 and TRBJ2-7; TRBD1 agrees at 7 bases. The CDR3 sequence is 12 residues long. Germline V gives CDR1 SQVTM, CDR2 ANQGSEA. The V gene end was trimmed by 4 bases and the J gene end by 6 bases; junction bases not matched to a gene: 6. CDR3 sequence (DNA): TGCAGCGTTGGTCCAGGGGGTGGCGAGCAGTACTTC. Translation: CSVGPGGGEQYF.